The 27 T cell receptor beta chains reported below all come from one sample, sequenced in a study of CD8 T cells in Susac syndrome (dated by TCRdb to between 2018 and 2020). Receptors were amplified or captured by the immunoSEQ multiplex PCR assay. RNA was extracted with the RNeasy kit and 0.5 to 1 ug was reverse transcribed using random hexamers. The public sequencing data were trimmed at Q25 with fastp and processed into clonotypes with MiXCR by TCRdb, which kept only in-frame beta chains. Every CDR3 protein is listed once, alongside the most common genes and DNA of its rows. In this sample the table shows about 130,000 distinct CDR3 sequences, just under 95% of which occur a single time. The biggest ten clones account for roughly 0.2% of the sample. Material: CD8+ T cells from PBMCs. These receptors originate from a human donor with Susac syndrome.

Turning to this clonotype: A read error may produce the germline difference seen at one junction end. The chain uses TRBV4-2 and TRBJ2-5, with TRBD1 as a possible D gene (7 bases). The germline V gene has CDR1 LGHNA and CDR2 YNFKEQ. This CDR3 is 12 amino acids long. CDR3 nucleotide sequence: TGTGCCAGCGGCCAGGGGGGAGAGACCCAGTACTTC. As protein: CASGQGGETQYF.

This chain links TRBV5-5 with TRBJ2-1; 8 bases fit TRBD2. Trimming at V came to 0 bases and at J to 4 bases, leaving 6 bases not matched to a gene. Germline CDR1 reads SGHKS; CDR2 reads YYEKEE (reference sequence). The CDR3 is 16 amino acids. CDR3 protein: CASSLDSGTWYNEQFF. The CDR3 DNA is TGTGCCAGCAGCTTGGATAGCGGGACGTGGTACAATGAGCAGTTCTTC.

The rearrangement joins TRBV9 to TRBJ2-7, with D perhaps given as TRBD1 or TRBD2 (5 bases each). The CDR3 is 13 amino acids. From germline, CDR1 is SGDLS and CDR2 YYNGEE. V lost 2 bases and J 1 base, leaving 7 bases between the germline ends. CDR3 in amino acids: CASSVEGSYEQYF. DNA of the CDR3: TGTGCCAGCAGCGTTGAGGGGTCCTACGAGCAGTACTTC.

The J gene is TRBJ2-5, the V gene TRBV3-1; 9 bases are a match to TRBD1. With V trimmed by 4 bases and J by 5 bases, 8 bases remained unmatched. The CDR3 sequence is 15 residues long. The germline gives CDR1 LGHDT, CDR2 YNNKEL (reference sequence). The CDR3 sequence is CASSPPSQGAETQYF. CDR3 nucleotides: TGTGCCAGCAGCCCACCTTCACAGGGGGCTGAGACCCAGTACTTC.

The CDR3 coding sequence is TGTGCCAGCAGCGTAGATGAAGCGACCTCCTACAATGAGCAGTTCTTC. Encoded protein: CASSVDEATSYNEQFF. The chain combines TRBV9 with TRBJ2-1, with D uncertain. The CDR3 length is 16 residues. With 0 bases removed from V and 0 bases from J, the gap between germline ends came to 10 bases. Germline CDR1 and CDR2: SGDLS and YYNGEE. Variable domain in full (rest from reference TRBV9 and TRBJ2-1): DSGVTQTPKHLITATGQRVTLRCSPRSGDLSVYWYQQSLDQGLQFLIQYYNGEERAKGNILERFSAQQFPDLHSELNLSSLELGDSALYFCASSVDEATSYNEQFFGPGTRLTVL.

This sequence joins TRBV20-1 and TRBJ1-1, with 8 bases aligning to TRBD1. CDR3 length equals 13 residues. The junction had 7 bases not matched to a gene; V was cut back by 6 bases and J by 4 bases. Per germline, CDR1 DFQATT and CDR2 SNEGSKA (reference sequence). CDR3 region: CSASTGAGTEAFF. CDR3 nucleotide sequence: TGCAGTGCCTCGACAGGGGCGGGCACTGAAGCTTTCTTT.

The V gene is TRBV5-6, the J gene TRBJ2-3, with a possible D match to TRBD2 (5 bases). The CDR3 is 15 amino acids. Germline V gene lookup returns CDR1 SGHDT and CDR2 YYEEEE. The V and J ends lost 5 bases and 5 bases respectively, with 18 bases between them. This CDR3 reads CASRVVAASRDTQYF. CDR3 DNA: TGTGCCAGCAGAGTGGTGGCGGCTAGCCGAGATACGCAGTATTTT.

This chain links TRBV27 with TRBJ2-1; weak D call: TRBD2 (5 bases). The CDR3 runs 13 residues. Between the trimmed V and J ends, which lost 6 bases and 7 bases, there was a span of 13 bases. Germline values: CDR1 MNHEY, CDR2 SMNVEV (reference sequence). CDR3 region: CASSGGPRNEQFF. In nucleotides, the CDR3 is TGTGCCAGCAGCGGCGGGCCGAGGAATGAGCAGTTCTTC.

The V and J genes are TRBV7-9 and TRBJ1-2; weak D call: TRBD1 (6 bases). Trimming left V 3 bases short and J 8 bases short, with 16 bases between. This CDR3 contains 14 residues. Germline values: CDR1 SEHNR, CDR2 FQNEAQ (reference sequence). CDR3 nucleotide sequence: TGTGCCAGCAGCTTTGGGGGGCAAGCGGAGGGCTACACCTTC. As protein: CASSFGGQAEGYTF.

The rearrangement links TRBV6-1 to TRBJ2-7; unclear D gene. This CDR3 has 14 residues. Germline assignment: CDR1 MNHNS and CDR2 SASEGT. The V and J ends lost 1 base and 3 bases respectively, with 10 bases between them. This CDR3 reads CASSEDSLLYEQYF. In nucleotides, the CDR3 is TGTGCCAGCAGTGAAGATTCCTTACTCTACGAGCAGTACTTC.

The chain joins TRBV15 to TRBJ2-1; D is unresolved. The CDR3 has 15 amino acids. Germline lookup yields CDR1 LNHNV and CDR2 YYDKDF (reference sequence). The germline V and J ends were trimmed by 1 base and 0 bases, with 7 bases remaining between them. CDR3 loop: CATSRVFRSYNEQFF. CDR3 nucleotide sequence: TGTGCCACCAGCAGAGTTTTCCGCTCCTACAATGAGCAGTTCTTC.

In DNA form, the CDR3 reads TGTGCCAGCAGTTTAGCGGGGACACGGGTGGCCCTCTCTGGGGCCAACGTCCTGACTTTC. Translation gives CASSLAGTRVALSGANVLTF. The chain has TRBV27 and TRBJ2-6; D could derive from TRBD1 or TRBD2 (6 bases each). Looked up from germline, CDR1 is MNHEY and CDR2 is SMNVEV (reference sequence). V was pared by 2 bases and J by 0 bases, with 20 bases between. This CDR3 has 20 amino acids.

The genes are TRBV19 and TRBJ2-1; D might be TRBD1 (5 bases). The CDR3 is 16 residues long. Trimming removed 5 bases at V and 6 bases at J, with 20 bases between. Germline CDR1 is LNHDA and CDR2 is SQIVND (reference sequence). This CDR3 reads CASSGQILPQGNEQFF. The CDR3 DNA follows: TGTGCCAGTAGTGGGCAGATTCTCCCTCAGGGCAATGAGCAGTTCTTC. The full variable domain, completed using reference TRBV19 and TRBJ2-1, is DGGITQSPKYLFRKEGQNVTLSCEQNLNHDAMYWYRQDPGQGLRLIYYSQIVNDFQKGDIAEGYSVSREKKESFPLTVTSAQKNPTAFYLCASSGQILPQGNEQFFGPGTRLTVL.

This clonotype was recorded only once. The rearrangement links TRBV6-1 to TRBJ2-7; 7 bases fit TRBD2. The CDR3 has 16 amino acids. With 8 bases clipped from V and 0 bases from J, the junction kept 13 bases outside the gene matches. Germline V gene data show CDR1 as MNHNS and CDR2 as SASEGT. The CDR3: CASGGGTQAISYEQYF. CDR3 coding DNA: TGTGCCAGCGGGGGGGGTACACAGGCCATCTCCTACGAGCAGTACTTC.

The chain employs TRBV30 and TRBJ1-2, with 7 bases matching TRBD1. Germline values: CDR1 GTSNPN, CDR2 SVGIG (reference sequence). The V and J ends lost 3 bases and 6 bases, in that order; junction bases with no gene match: 10. The CDR3 has 14 amino acids. CDR3 residues: CAWSRDSERNGYTF. In DNA, the CDR3 is TGTGCCTGGAGCCGGGACAGTGAAAGAAATGGCTACACCTTC.

The chain uses TRBV18 and TRBJ2-3; D may match TRBD1 or TRBD2 (5 bases each). The CDR3 consists of 16 residues. Trimming stripped 3 bases from V and 3 bases from J, with 16 bases between. Germline V gene data show CDR1 as KGHSH and CDR2 as LQKENI. The CDR3 loop is CASSPRDLLPTDTQYF. CDR3 bases: TGTGCCAGCTCACCTCGGGACCTTTTACCAACAGATACGCAGTATTTT.

The CDR3 DNA reads as TGTGCCAGCAGCCTCGACTGGGATACGCAGTATTTT. Translating it yields CASSLDWDTQYF. This chain connects TRBV5-5 to TRBJ2-3; the D is unclear. Trimming took 4 bases from V and 6 from J, leaving 9 bases between them. The length of the CDR3 is 12 residues. Germline CDR1 and CDR2: SGHKS and YYEKEE (reference sequence).

This chain joins TRBV25-1 and TRBJ1-1; D unresolved. The V end lost 3 bases, the J end lost 4 bases, and 12 bases lay between the germline ends. There are 14 residues in the CDR3. In germline, CDR1 is MGHDK, CDR2 SYGVNS. In DNA form, the CDR3 reads TGTGCCAGCAGTGATGACTTTGTGACCACTGAAGCTTTCTTT. This encodes CASSDDFVTTEAFF.

The sample holds one count of this clonotype. V is TRBV24-1 and J is TRBJ2-3, with D perhaps TRBD1 or TRBD2 (6 bases each). Trimming cost V 3 bases and J 11 bases, with 23 bases left between them. From germline, CDR1 is KGHDR and CDR2 SFDVKD. The CDR3 is made up of 16 amino acids. CDR3: CATSDPGGTPPQGQYF. The CDR3 nucleotides read TGTGCCACCAGTGATCCGGGCGGGACACCTCCACAGGGGCAGTATTTT.

The CDR3 DNA is TGTGCCAGCAGCGGACAGGGGATAGAGACCCAGTACTTC. It is translated as CASSGQGIETQYF. The rearrangement uses TRBV7-9 and TRBJ2-5, with 9 bases aligning to TRBD1. Germline trimming cut 5 bases from V and 4 bases from J; bases unmatched to any gene: 2. This CDR3 contains 13 residues. CDR1 is SEHNR, CDR2 FQNEAQ, per germline (reference sequence).

The V and J genes are TRBV12-5 and TRBJ1-5, with D possibly TRBD1 on 5 matching bases. The CDR3 contains 14 residues. Germline CDR1 LGHNT, CDR2 FRNRAP. Deletions cut 2 bases from V and 6 bases from J, with 11 bases between. The CDR3 reads CASGLRATGQPQHF. CDR3 sequence (DNA): TGTGCTAGTGGTTTGAGGGCCACAGGTCAGCCCCAGCATTTT.

The V call is TRBV4-1, the J call TRBJ2-7; TRBD1 is a possible D gene (5 bases). Trimming pared 2 bases from V and 4 bases from J, leaving 21 bases between. Germline CDR1 and CDR2: MGHRA and YSYEKL. CDR3 length: 17 amino acids. The CDR3 DNA sequence: TGCGCCAGCAGCCAACTGCCCGCGACAGTCGGGTCGTACGAGCAGTACTTC. Amino acid sequence: CASSQLPATVGSYEQYF.

This chain joins TRBV4-1 and TRBJ2-7; no clear D. V lost 0 bases to trimming and J lost 3 bases, with 6 bases between them. The CDR3 loop spans 13 amino acids. From germline, CDR1 is MGHRA and CDR2 YSYEKL. In DNA form, the CDR3 reads TGCGCCAGCAGCCAAGAGCAGTACTACGAGCAGTACTTC. Translated, it gives CASSQEQYYEQYF.

The chain recombines TRBV7-9 with TRBJ2-5; possibly TRBD2 for D (5 bases). Germline V gene lookup returns CDR1 SEHNR and CDR2 FQNEAQ (reference sequence). Trimming removed 5 bases at V and 2 bases at J, with 15 bases between. The CDR3 extends over 15 amino acids. The CDR3 is CASSVTGSTQETQYF. For the CDR3, the DNA is TGTGCCAGCAGCGTCACGGGATCCACTCAAGAGACCCAGTACTTC. Complete variable domain (other parts from reference TRBV7-9 and TRBJ2-5): DTGVSQNPRHKITKRGQNVTFRCDPISEHNRLYWYRQTLGQGPEFLTYFQNEAQLEKSRLLSDRFSAERPKGSFSTLEIQRTEQGDSAMYLCASSVTGSTQETQYFGPGTRLLVL.

The rearrangement uses TRBV5-4 and TRBJ2-2; D perhaps matches TRBD2 (5 bases). Per germline, CDR1 SGHNT and CDR2 YYREEE (reference sequence). The CDR3 has 13 residues. The germline V and J ends were trimmed by 2 bases and 5 bases, with 7 bases remaining between them. The CDR3 protein is CASSFSGTGELFF. The CDR3 bases are TGTGCCAGCAGCTTCTCGGGGACCGGGGAGCTGTTTTTT.

The CDR3 here is CAGVAGVGYNEQFF. As DNA, the CDR3 is TGTGCCGGGGTAGCGGGAGTTGGCTACAATGAGCAGTTCTTC. This sequence joins TRBV30 and TRBJ2-1, with 9 bases lining up with TRBD2. Germline CDR1 GTSNPN, CDR2 SVGIG (reference sequence). Losses at the gene ends were 8 bases for V and 3 bases for J; bases not matched to a gene: 8. The CDR3 has 14 residues.

This sequence joins TRBV12-3 or TRBV12-4 and TRBJ1-1; D remains ambiguous. Trimming took 5 bases from V and 3 from J, leaving 10 bases between them. This CDR3 comprises 13 residues. In DNA form, the CDR3 reads TGTGCCAGCAGTCCCCCGGGCTACACTGAAGCTTTCTTT. It yields the protein CASSPPGYTEAFF.